The T cell receptor beta chain described here comes from a study of a mutant IDH1 vaccine in newly diagnosed glioma. Study details: Scheduled for weeks 1, 3, 5, 7, 11, 15, 19 and 23, eight vaccinations were given to patients. Commencement of vaccination occurred 4-6 weeks following radiotherapy alone, or concurrently with temozolomide cycles. Most patients had received both radiotherapy and temozolomide, the prior options being radiotherapy, temozolomide, or both.

This CDR3 has 15 residues. The germline V gene encodes CDR1 MNHNS and CDR2 SASEGT. The ends lost 8 bases at V and 8 bases at J; junction bases unmatched: 17. Regarding the study as a whole: Vaccination elicited immune responses in around 93% of patients.

Worth noting for this clone: Its antigen is unknown.

Sample time point: week 11, during vaccination. One vaccine dose held 300 ug of mutant IDH1 20-mer peptide and came with topical imiquimod. Some clones are missing from TCRdb's copy, which holds only in-frame ones; the method was immunoSEQ multiplex PCR. The top ten hold approximately 2.5% of the sample, which has 45,000 to 65,000 clones, around nine tenths seen once. The chain uses TRBV6-1 and TRBJ1-2; 7 bases fit TRBD1. Sequenced material: PBMCs, taken from a glioma patient whose treatment included an IDH1 peptide vaccine. This TCR came from a man between 50 and 59 years old with glioma. CDR3 residues: CASLRSRGAPRGYTF. In nucleotides, the CDR3 is TGTGCCAGCCTAAGGTCCAGGGGGGCCCCTAGGGGCTACACCTTC.